This T cell receptor beta chain was profiled in a study of cytomegalovirus exposure and HLA in healthy donors. The study's findings and limits: According to reports, the classifier identified cytomegalovirus status with high specificity and sensitivity. Overall, 164 TCR beta chains were annotated as cytomegalovirus-associated. Three chains linked to CMV were shown in vitro to be specific for CMV antigens.

Data came from immunoSEQ multiplex PCR; TCRdb stores just in-frame clones and leaves some out. The sample shows some 240,000 clones, approximately 83% of them seen only once. A remark on this clone: What it binds is not known.

It was the approximately 120-subject validation cohort, separate from the roughly 700-subject first cohort, to which the donors belonged. The V segment lost 10 bases and the J segment 0 bases; nucleotides outside the gene matches: 8. CDR1 is SNHLY, CDR2 FYNNEI, per germline. CDR3 length: 14 residues. This TCR derives from a woman in her twenties or thirties in good health and CMV-seropositive. The sample was PBMCs. V and J are TRBV2 and TRBJ2-5, with 7 bases identical to TRBD2. In nucleotides, the CDR3 is TGTGCCACCCAGCGGGGCTTGTACCAAGAGACCCAGTACTTC. This encodes CATQRGLYQETQYF.